The 21 T cell receptor beta chains reported below all come from one sample, sequenced in a study of cytomegalovirus exposure and HLA in healthy donors. The PCR contained 60 Vbeta and 13 Jbeta primers. TCRdb's copy holds only in-frame clones and misses some; the assay was immunoSEQ multiplex PCR. The sample lists approximately 150,000 clones; approximately 80% were seen once. Sequenced: PBMCs. Every receptor here comes from a woman in her forties in good health and CMV-seropositive.

The CDR3 is CASSLLGGGSSYNSPLHF. In DNA form, the CDR3 reads TGTGCCAGCAGTTTATTGGGGGGGGGCAGCTCCTATAATTCACCCCTCCACTTT. The V call is TRBV27, the J call TRBJ1-6, with D possibly being TRBD1 (6 bases). Trimming pared 1 base from V and 0 bases from J, leaving 13 bases between. Germline values: CDR1 MNHEY, CDR2 SMNVEV (reference sequence). The CDR3 is 18 residues long.

This rearrangement joins TRBV28 to TRBJ2-1; TRBD2 is a possible D gene (5 bases). V lost 4 bases and J 9 bases, leaving 13 bases between the germline ends. This CDR3 has 13 residues. Per germline, CDR1 MDHEN and CDR2 SYDVKM. The CDR3 coding sequence is TGTGCCAGCAGTTCCGCTAGCCTCGGTGAGCAGTTCTTC. This translates into CASSSASLGEQFF.

A note on this clone: An end of the junction differs from the germline gene, which may be a read error. The chain employs TRBV19 and TRBJ2-1; TRBD2 agrees at 7 bases. Germline CDR1 reads LNHDA; CDR2 reads SQIVND (reference sequence). This CDR3 has 14 amino acids. The CDR3 reads CAISGGGDYNEPFF. The CDR3 DNA reads TGTGCCATCTCGGGCGGCGGGGACTACAATGAGCCGTTCTTC.

CDR3 protein: CASNSWGDRVSYGYTF. CDR3 sequence (DNA): TGTGCCAGCAACTCCTGGGGGGACAGGGTATCCTATGGCTACACCTTC. The rearrangement uses TRBV5-6 and TRBJ1-2; 9 bases agree with TRBD1. Germline CDR1 is SGHDT and CDR2 is YYEEEE. After removal of 6 bases from V and 4 bases from J, the junction contained 13 bases not matched to a gene. The CDR3 is 16 residues long.

The chain couples TRBV7-9 to TRBJ1-2, with D perhaps TRBD1 (5 bases). V was shortened by 7 bases and J by 7 bases, with 19 bases between the two germline ends. Germline assignment: CDR1 SEHNR and CDR2 FQNEAQ (reference sequence). The CDR3 consists of 14 residues. CDR3 in amino acids: CASTPSGRDGGYTF. CDR3 coding DNA: TGTGCCAGCACCCCCTCGGGCAGGGATGGTGGCTACACCTTC.

J is TRBJ2-1 and V is TRBV5-1; 7 bases are shared with TRBD1. The V segment lost 4 bases and the J segment 4 bases; nucleotides outside the gene matches: 11. The CDR3 consists of 16 residues. The germline V gene has CDR1 SGHRS and CDR2 YFSETQ. CDR3 coding DNA: TGCGCCAGCAGCACAACGGACAGGCTCCGGTACAATGAGCAGTTCTTC. Translated: CASSTTDRLRYNEQFF. Full variable domain (missing parts from reference TRBV5-1 and TRBJ2-1): KAGVTQTPRYLIKTRGQQVTLSCSPISGHRSVSWYQQTPGQGLQFLFEYFSETQRNKGNFPGRFSGRQFSNSRSEMNVSTLELGDSALYLCASSTTDRLRYNEQFFGPGTRLTVL.

V gene TRBV12-5 combines with J gene TRBJ2-3, with D perhaps matching TRBD1 (5 bases). Looked up from germline, CDR1 is LGHNT and CDR2 is FRNRAP. The ends were cut back, 3 bases at V and 0 bases at J, with 10 bases in the middle. The CDR3 loop spans 15 amino acids. In DNA, the CDR3 is TGTGCTAGTGGTTTAAAAGGGGCTAGCACAGATACGCAGTATTTT. Translated: CASGLKGASTDTQYF.

This clone occurred once. The chain is built from TRBV6-9 and TRBJ1-2; TRBD1 matches 8 bases. Germline V CDR1 and CDR2: MNHGY, SVAAGI. CDR3 length equals 11 residues. V lost 8 bases, J lost 10 bases, and 6 bases stayed unmatched. This CDR3 is CASSTGGDYTF. The CDR3 DNA reads TGTGCCAGCTCAACAGGGGGGGACTACACCTTC.

This sequence joins TRBV7-9 and TRBJ1-1; no clear D. V dropped 1 base and J dropped 2 bases, with 8 bases sitting between them. CDR1 and CDR2 from the germline V gene are SEHNR and FQNEAQ (reference sequence). The CDR3 is 14 amino acids. In DNA form, the CDR3 reads TGTGCCAGCAGCTTAGGTCTGAGTAACACTGAAGCTTTCTTT. Its protein is CASSLGLSNTEAFF. Using reference TRBV7-9 and TRBJ1-1 for the parts outside the CDR3, the full variable domain is DTGVSQNPRHKITKRGQNVTFRCDPISEHNRLYWYRQTLGQGPEFLTYFQNEAQLEKSRLLSDRFSAERPKGSFSTLEIQRTEQGDSAMYLCASSLGLSNTEAFFGQGTRLTVV.

The chain has TRBV27 and TRBJ2-5; TRBD1 aligns across 8 bases. CDR1 and CDR2 (germline): MNHEY, SMNVEV (reference sequence). V gave up 6 bases and J gave up 4 bases; unmatched junction bases: 10. The CDR3 spans 15 residues. CDR3 bases: TGTGCCAGCAGGACGACAGGGGTCCTGGGAGAGACCCAGTACTTC. Translation gives CASRTTGVLGETQYF.

The chain combines TRBV10-3 with TRBJ2-5, with 7 bases lining up with TRBD1. Germline values: CDR1 ENHRY, CDR2 SYGVKD. This CDR3 region has 11 residues. V was pared by 6 bases and J by 5 bases, with 0 bases of the junction left unmatched. Written as DNA, the CDR3 is TGTGCCATCAGCAGGGGGGAGACCCAGTACTTC. Translating gives CAISRGETQYF.

The genes are TRBV6-5 and TRBJ2-2; a possible D gene is TRBD1 (5 bases). CDR1 MNHEY and CDR2 SVGAGI come from the germline V gene. CDR3 length: 15 amino acids. The ends were cut back, 2 bases at V and 4 bases at J, with 11 bases in the middle. This CDR3 reads CASSYLDSSTGELFF. CDR3 sequence (DNA): TGTGCCAGCAGTTACCTCGACAGCTCCACCGGGGAGCTGTTTTTT.

This clone was found a few times. The genes are TRBV5-8 and TRBJ1-1; no clear D gene. V was cut by 4 bases and J by 4 bases, with 5 bases left in between. CDR3 length equals 11 residues. From germline, CDR1 is SGHTS and CDR2 YDEGEE. The CDR3 region is CASSLRTEAFF. The CDR3, as DNA: TGTGCCAGCAGCCTTCGCACTGAAGCTTTCTTT.

The chain is built from TRBV4-3 and TRBJ1-6; no clear D. V was pared by 0 bases and J by 4 bases, with 7 bases between. In germline, CDR1 is LGHNA, CDR2 YSLEER. The CDR3 is made up of 15 amino acids. CDR3 in amino acids: CASSQDPAYNSPLHF. The CDR3 DNA is TGCGCCAGCAGCCAAGATCCAGCGTATAATTCACCCCTCCACTTT.

The V gene is TRBV5-1, the J gene TRBJ2-1, with 12 bases identical to TRBD1. Trimming removed 3 bases from V and 9 bases from J; junction bases left unmatched: 4. CDR3 length: 14 residues. CDR1 SGHRS and CDR2 YFSETQ come from the germline V gene. The CDR3 sequence is CASSSGTGGVEQFF. Written as DNA, the CDR3 is TGCGCCAGCAGCTCGGGGACAGGGGGCGTTGAGCAGTTCTTC.

The chain combines TRBV4-3 with TRBJ2-7; a weak D match, TRBD2 (6 bases). V was pared by 0 bases and J by 9 bases, with 15 bases between. Looked up from germline, CDR1 is LGHNA and CDR2 is YSLEER. The CDR3 has 14 amino acids. Here the CDR3 reads CASSQDLGGSRQYF. For the CDR3, the DNA is TGCGCCAGCAGCCAAGATCTGGGAGGCAGCAGGCAGTACTTC.

The chain uses TRBV28 and TRBJ2-2; maybe TRBD1 (6 bases). The germline CDR1 and CDR2 sequences are MDHEN and SYDVKM. The length of the CDR3 is 14 residues. V was trimmed by 4 bases and J by 5 bases, leaving 11 bases between them. The CDR3 region has the DNA TGTGCCAGCAGTTCAGGACAGAGGACCGGGGAGCTGTTTTTT. Its protein product is CASSSGQRTGELFF.

The rearrangement joins TRBV28 to TRBJ2-7; 7 bases align to TRBD2. This CDR3 contains 15 residues. Germline loops: CDR1 MDHEN, CDR2 SYDVKM. With V trimmed by 7 bases and J by 3 bases, 12 bases remained unmatched. CDR3 bases: TGTGCCAGCACCGAAGTCGGGGAGGGCCTCTACGAGCAGTACTTC. Translating it yields CASTEVGEGLYEQYF.

As to this clone: In the same sample, other DNA sequences code for this CDR3. The rearrangement uses TRBV18 and TRBJ2-7, with 8 bases identical to TRBD1. Unmatched junction bases numbered 4, after V lost 6 bases and J lost 0 bases. Germline CDR1 KGHSH, CDR2 LQKENI. This CDR3 is 14 amino acids long. This chain's CDR3 is CASSPGTGSYEQYF. CDR3 in DNA: TGTGCCAGCTCCCCCGGGACAGGCTCCTACGAGCAGTACTTC. The full variable domain, completed using reference TRBV18 and TRBJ2-7, is NAGVMQNPRHLVRRRGQEARLRCSPMKGHSHVYWYRQLPEEGLKFMVYLQKENIIDESGMPKERFSAEFPKEGPSILRIQQVVRGDSAAYFCASSPGTGSYEQYFGPGTRLTVT.

This rearrangement joins TRBV19 to TRBJ1-5, with TRBD1 matching over 9 bases. CDR1 is LNHDA, CDR2 SQIVND, per germline (reference sequence). V lost 9 bases and J lost 0; bases outside the gene matches: 12. The CDR3 runs to 17 residues. The CDR3 loop is CASRPGQGLDSNQPQHF. The CDR3 bases are TGTGCCAGCAGACCGGGACAGGGCCTGGATAGCAATCAGCCCCAGCATTTT. The complete variable domain, with remaining parts taken from reference TRBV19 and TRBJ1-5, reads DGGITQSPKYLFRKEGQNVTLSCEQNLNHDAMYWYRQDPGQGLRLIYYSQIVNDFQKGDIAEGYSVSREKKESFPLTVTSAQKNPTAFYLCASRPGQGLDSNQPQHFGDGTRLSIL.

This clone was found a few times. The same CDR3 can be traced to other DNA sequences in this sample. This chain links TRBV18 with TRBJ2-7, with TRBD1 matching 11 bases. The CDR3 covers 14 residues. V lost 3 bases to trimming and J lost 3 bases; unmatched junction nucleotides: 1. CDR1 is KGHSH, CDR2 LQKENI, per germline. This CDR3 is CASSPGQGVYEQYF. The CDR3 bases are TGTGCCAGCTCACCGGGACAGGGGGTCTACGAGCAGTACTTC.